Sequencing of this TCR beta chain was carried out in a study of blood T cell repertoires in COVID-19. At the level of the study: T cells, B-cell-depleted T cells, or PBMCs supplied cDNA or gDNA.

Libraries were prepared by immunoSEQ multiplex PCR; TCRdb keeps only in-frame clonotypes and omits some of them. The top ten hold under 4.5% of the sample, which has around 170,000 clones, 86% seen once. In its sample, this clone was seen a few times. Germline lookup yields CDR1 SNHLY and CDR2 FYNNEI. Trimming left V 2 bases short and J 4 bases short, with 14 bases between. CDR3 length: 15 residues. The sequence derives from an older woman with acute or convalescent COVID-19. This chain uses TRBV2 with TRBJ1-2, with D uncertain. The sequencing input was peripheral blood. The CDR3 DNA follows: TGTGCCAGCAGTGAACAAGACACGGTGGTCTATGGCTACACCTTC. This sequence encodes CASSEQDTVVYGYTF.